This TCR beta chain was retrieved from a study of neurological immune-mediated disorders. TCRdb re-derived calls from the 5' RACE reads in MiXCR, one entry per CDR3 protein. The sample includes 57,000 or so distinct CDR3 sequences, roughly 10% of them seen just once. Per germline, CDR1 DFQATT and CDR2 SNEGSKA (reference sequence). The CDR3 loop spans 10 amino acids. V lost 3 bases and J lost 4, with 3 bases in between. The table lists this clonotype with many counts. The rearrangement uses TRBV20-1 and TRBJ1-2; the D is unclear. The receptor's source is a man in his fifties or sixties in good health. Sequencing was carried out using PBMCs. In nucleotides, the CDR3 is TGCAGTGCTAGTCTCTATGGCTACACCTTC. It encodes CSASLYGYTF.